The 30 T cell receptor beta chains in this list originate from one sample, sequenced in a study of T cell responses to AZD1222 COVID-19 vaccine. The assay was immunoSEQ multiplex PCR, and TCRdb's table has in-frame clones only and misses some. The data contain 150,000 to 200,000 clones, roughly 92% of them seen just once; the ten biggest clones take up approximately 0.6%. The sample consisted of peripheral blood, taken on day 0 of AZD1222 vaccination. Receptors originate from an adult in good health.

The chain recombines TRBV30 with TRBJ1-1; D remains ambiguous. Germline CDR1 is GTSNPN and CDR2 is SVGIG (reference sequence). The CDR3 runs 12 residues. V lost 5 bases to trimming and J lost 4 bases, with 11 bases between them. The CDR3 nucleotides are TGTGCCTGGGCCCGAAGGAGCACTGAAGCTTTCTTT. Amino acids: CAWARRSTEAFF.

This clone has a handful of counts. The chain has TRBV6-5 and TRBJ1-2, with a possible D match to TRBD1 (5 bases). The germline V and J ends were trimmed by 6 bases and 4 bases, with 15 bases remaining between them. CDR3 length: 14 amino acids. Germline V lookup: CDR1 MNHEY, CDR2 SVGAGI. CDR3 amino acids: CASRRKGPPYGYTF. The CDR3, as DNA: TGTGCCAGCAGGCGAAAGGGGCCTCCCTATGGCTACACCTTC.

J is TRBJ1-3 and V is TRBV6-2 or TRBV6-3, with D uncertain. This CDR3 is 17 amino acids long. CDR1 and CDR2 from the germline V gene are MNHEY and SVGEGT. V gave up 5 bases and J gave up 0 bases, with 17 bases separating them. In DNA, the CDR3 is TGTGCCAGCAGTGGGGTAGGATGGCTCACCTCTGGAAACACCATATATTTT. This gives the protein CASSGVGWLTSGNTIYF.

CDR3 sequence reads: CASREGPGAEAFF. DNA for the CDR3: TGTGCCAGCAGGGAAGGACCCGGGGCTGAAGCTTTCTTT. J is TRBJ1-1 and V is TRBV7-6; no reliable D call. Germline CDR1 SGHVS, CDR2 FNYEAQ. V lost 6 bases and J 6 bases, leaving 14 bases between the germline ends. This CDR3 region has 13 residues.

The V gene is TRBV11-3, the J gene TRBJ1-1, with D unclear. Per germline, CDR1 SGHNT and CDR2 YENEEA. Trimming cost V 0 bases and J 2 bases, with 4 bases left between them. The CDR3 consists of 13 residues. As DNA, the CDR3 is TGTGCCAGCAGCTTAGAGGGTAACACTGAAGCTTTCTTT. Protein sequence: CASSLEGNTEAFF. Filled out from reference TRBV11-3 and TRBJ1-1, the complete variable domain reads EAGVVQSPRYKIIEKKQPVAFWCNPISGHNTLYWYLQNLGQGPELLIRYENEEAVDDSQLPKDRFSAERLKGVDSTLKIQPAELGDSAVYLCASSLEGNTEAFFGQGTRLTVV.

V is TRBV4-1 and J is TRBJ1-1; D is ambiguous. Deletions cut 1 base from V and 10 bases from J, with 16 bases between. CDR1 is MGHRA and CDR2 is YSYEKL in the germline V gene. The CDR3 contains 14 residues. CDR3 DNA sequence: TGCGCCAGCAGCCAAGGGTGGGCCGCCGGTAGAGCTTTCTTT. Translation gives CASSQGWAAGRAFF.

The chain uses TRBV2 and TRBJ1-3, with a possible D match to TRBD1 (5 bases). The CDR3 is 16 amino acids. V lost 4 bases, J lost 0 bases, and 13 bases lay in between. Germline V CDR1 and CDR2: SNHLY, FYNNEI. The CDR3 sequence is CASSVGGSGSGNTIYF. CDR3 nucleotides: TGTGCCAGCAGTGTGGGGGGATCCGGCTCTGGAAACACCATATATTTT.

The chain recombines TRBV4-1 with TRBJ1-5; D is unclear. Germline values: CDR1 MGHRA, CDR2 YSYEKL. This CDR3 region has 14 residues. Trimming left V 0 bases short and J 7 bases short, with 10 bases between. DNA of the CDR3: TGCGCCAGCAGCCAAGAGGTGGTCCGGCAGCCCCAGCATTTT. Protein product: CASSQEVVRQPQHF.

The rearrangement links TRBV10-3 to TRBJ2-4; D unresolved. The CDR3 contains 13 residues. V gave up 6 bases and J gave up 6 bases, with 12 bases separating them. CDR1 is ENHRY and CDR2 is SYGVKD in the germline V gene. The CDR3 nucleotides read TGTGCCATCAGCGCCGGGTCGCCAAACATTCAGTACTTC. Its protein is CAISAGSPNIQYF.

The chain uses TRBV7-9 and TRBJ2-1; D remains unclear. Germline assignment: CDR1 SEHNR and CDR2 FQNEAQ (reference sequence). This CDR3 spans 16 amino acids. V lost 1 base and J lost 6, with 16 bases in between. The CDR3, as DNA: TGTGCCAGCAGCTTAGGATATGGCGGAGCGTTCAATGAGCAGTTCTTC. Translation gives CASSLGYGGAFNEQFF.

CDR3: CASSQEVGQGKTGELFF. The CDR3 DNA sequence: TGCGCCAGCAGCCAAGAGGTTGGACAGGGGAAAACCGGGGAGCTGTTTTTT. The chain combines TRBV4-1 with TRBJ2-2, with 9 bases that match TRBD1. The CDR3 totals 17 residues. The V gene end was trimmed by 0 bases and the J gene end by 5 bases; junction bases not matched to a gene: 7. Germline V CDR1 and CDR2: MGHRA, YSYEKL.

The gene calls are TRBV5-8 and TRBJ2-7; D not resolved. V dropped 5 bases and J dropped 6 bases, with 9 bases sitting between them. CDR1 is SGHTS, CDR2 YDEGEE, per germline. The length of the CDR3 is 11 residues. CDR3 coding DNA: TGTGCCAGCAGAAAAGCGCGCGAGCAGTACTTC. It yields the protein CASRKAREQYF.

The chain couples TRBV28 to TRBJ1-6; the match to TRBD1 covers 11 bases. Germline V gives CDR1 MDHEN, CDR2 SYDVKM. Trimming cost V 7 bases and J 7 bases; bases outside gene matches: 3. This CDR3 is 14 amino acids long. The CDR3 DNA reads as TGTGCCAGCAACGGGGACAGGGGGAATTCACCCCTCCACTTT. This gives the protein CASNGDRGNSPLHF. The entire variable domain, with the rest obtained from reference TRBV28 and TRBJ1-6, is as follows: DVKVTQSSRYLVKRTGEKVFLECVQDMDHENMFWYRQDPGLGLRLIYFSYDVKMKEKGDIPEGYSVSREKKERFSLILESASTNQTSMYLCASNGDRGNSPLHFGNGTRLTVT.

This chain connects TRBV6-5 to TRBJ2-7; a weak D match, TRBD2 (5 bases). Deletions cut 6 bases from V and 3 bases from J, with 12 bases between. There are 13 residues in the CDR3. CDR1 MNHEY and CDR2 SVGAGI come from the germline V gene. The CDR3, as DNA: TGTGCCAGCAGACGCAGCGGCGGCTACGAGCAGTACTTC. It specifies CASRRSGGYEQYF.

The rearrangement links TRBV29-1 to TRBJ2-3; 11 bases are shared with TRBD2. The CDR3 covers 16 residues. CDR1 is SQVTM, CDR2 ANQGSEA, per germline. Unmatched junction bases numbered 5, after V lost 3 bases and J lost 0 bases. The DNA for the CDR3 is TGCAGCGTTGACTCAAGACTAGCGGGGAGCACAGATACGCAGTATTTT. The encoded protein is CSVDSRLAGSTDTQYF.

V and J are TRBV10-1 and TRBJ2-7; D tentatively reads TRBD1 or TRBD2 (5 bases each). V was cut by 8 bases and J by 2 bases, with 10 bases left in between. In germline, CDR1 is WNHNN, CDR2 SYGVQD (reference sequence). The CDR3 loop spans 12 amino acids. Here the CDR3 DNA reads TGCGCCAGCGGGGACGGGACCTACGAGCAGTACTTC. Protein: CASGDGTYEQYF.

The V call is TRBV28, the J call TRBJ1-1, with 8 bases aligning to TRBD1. The CDR3 runs 12 residues. The V gene end was trimmed by 5 bases and the J gene end by 11 bases; junction bases not matched to a gene: 7. CDR1 is MDHEN, CDR2 SYDVKM, per germline. The CDR3 reads CASSPSGGRAFF. CDR3 coding DNA: TGTGCCAGCAGTCCCTCAGGGGGCCGTGCTTTCTTT. The full variable domain, in which reference TRBV28 and TRBJ1-1 provide the parts outside the CDR3, is DVKVTQSSRYLVKRTGEKVFLECVQDMDHENMFWYRQDPGLGLRLIYFSYDVKMKEKGDIPEGYSVSREKKERFSLILESASTNQTSMYLCASSPSGGRAFFGQGTRLTVV.

The rearrangement joins TRBV28 to TRBJ2-2; 8 bases are a match to TRBD2. The germline V gene has CDR1 MDHEN and CDR2 SYDVKM. The CDR3 loop spans 16 amino acids. V dropped 6 bases and J dropped 4; count of bases not matched to a gene: 10. CDR3 in amino acids: CASRRTGTRGTGELFF. CDR3 DNA: TGTGCCAGCAGGCGGACCGGGACTAGGGGCACCGGGGAGCTGTTTTTT.

This chain uses TRBV2 with TRBJ1-5, with a possible D match to TRBD1 (5 bases). Germline CDR1 reads SNHLY; CDR2 reads FYNNEI. This CDR3 comprises 16 residues. Trimming removed 4 bases from V and 3 bases from J, with 16 bases in between. The CDR3 sequence is CASSGGRGGDNQPQHF. In DNA form, the CDR3 reads TGTGCCAGCAGTGGGGGCCGGGGGGGAGACAATCAGCCCCAGCATTTT. The full variable domain, rest sourced from reference TRBV2 and TRBJ1-5, is EPEVTQTPSHQVTQMGQEVILRCVPISNHLYFYWYRQILGQKVEFLVSFYNNEISEKSEIFDDQFSVERPDGSNFTLKIRSTKLEDSAMYFCASSGGRGGDNQPQHFGDGTRLSIL.

This clone was picked up one time. J is TRBJ1-6 and V is TRBV4-2; D possibly corresponds to TRBD1 (6 bases). The length of the CDR3 is 13 residues. Per germline, CDR1 LGHNA and CDR2 YNFKEQ. With 0 bases removed from V and 15 bases from J, the gap between germline ends came to 12 bases. The CDR3 region has the DNA TGTGCCAGCAGCCAAGAAAGAAAACAGGGCCTCCACTTT. Translated, it gives CASSQERKQGLHF.

This sequence joins TRBV29-1 and TRBJ2-1, with D tentatively TRBD2 (8 bases). Trimming cost V 2 bases and J 5 bases, with 25 bases left between them. Germline V gene sequence: CDR1 SQVTM, CDR2 ANQGSEA. This CDR3 is built from 18 residues. This CDR3 is CSVEKGAVAGTRDNEQFF. Here the CDR3 DNA reads TGCAGCGTTGAAAAGGGGGCCGTGGCCGGGACTAGGGACAATGAGCAGTTCTTC.

The chain carries TRBV5-4 and TRBJ1-4; 8 bases are shared with TRBD1. The J segment lost 3 bases and the V segment lost 0 bases, leaving 1 base of the junction unmatched. Germline-derived CDR1 and CDR2 are SGHNT and YYREEE (reference sequence). The length of the CDR3 is 15 residues. In DNA form, the CDR3 reads TGTGCCAGCAGCTTGGACAGGGGGGCTAATGAAAAACTGTTTTTT. Encoded protein: CASSLDRGANEKLFF.

The genes are TRBV5-1 and TRBJ2-5; no clear D gene. Germline-derived CDR1 and CDR2 are SGHRS and YFSETQ. Trimming left V 0 bases short and J 1 base short, with 10 bases between. CDR3 size: 15 residues. In DNA, the CDR3 is TGCGCCAGCAGCTTGGCCGTGGGATTCCAAGAGACCCAGTACTTC. This sequence encodes CASSLAVGFQETQYF.

The chain has TRBV3-1 (or the pseudogene TRBV3-2) and TRBJ1-1, with 7 bases that match TRBD1. Germline V gives CDR1 LGHDT, CDR2 YNNKEL (reference sequence). V trimming: 1 base; J trimming: 5 bases; junction bases outside the gene matches: 7. The CDR3 is made up of 15 amino acids. CDR3 DNA: TGTGCCAGCAGCCAAGTCCACAGGGGTGGGACTGAAGCTTTCTTT. As protein: CASSQVHRGGTEAFF.

The chain combines TRBV28 with TRBJ2-2; the match to TRBD2 covers 12 bases. CDR1 is MDHEN and CDR2 is SYDVKM in the germline V gene. The J segment lost 6 bases and the V segment lost 3 bases, leaving 5 bases of the junction unmatched. This CDR3 has 16 residues. The CDR3 DNA is TGTGCCAGCAGTTTTCCGACTAGCGGGAGCGCCGGGGAGCTGTTTTTT. Translation gives CASSFPTSGSAGELFF.

The rearrangement uses TRBV7-2 and TRBJ1-1; D gene uncertain. The CDR3 runs to 14 residues. CDR1 SGHTA and CDR2 FQGNSA come from the germline V gene. V gave up 1 base and J gave up 1 base, with 7 bases separating them. CDR3 sequence reads: CASSLGGENTEAFF. In DNA, the CDR3 is TGTGCCAGCAGCTTAGGGGGAGAGAACACTGAAGCTTTCTTT.

The V gene is TRBV14, the J gene TRBJ1-2; 8 positions match TRBD1. J gave up 8 bases and V 1 base, and 3 bases lay outside the gene matches. This CDR3 has 13 residues. CDR1 SGHDN and CDR2 FVKESK come from the germline V gene. CDR3 region: CASSQGTGRGYTF. The CDR3 coding sequence is TGTGCCAGCAGCCAAGGGACAGGGCGAGGCTACACCTTC.

The chain recombines TRBV2 with TRBJ1-5; weak D call: TRBD1 (6 bases). CDR3 length equals 15 residues. The ends were cut back, 7 bases at V and 9 bases at J, with 22 bases in the middle. The germline gives CDR1 SNHLY, CDR2 FYNNEI. CDR3 sequence (DNA): TGTGCCAGCAACAATTTGGAGGGGGGGTCGGGGCCCCAGCATTTT. Protein sequence: CASNNLEGGSGPQHF.

The chain is built from TRBV19 and TRBJ2-6; no clear D. V lost 3 bases and J 0 bases, leaving 3 bases between the germline ends. This CDR3 has 14 amino acids. CDR1 and CDR2 (germline): LNHDA, SQIVND (reference sequence). DNA of the CDR3: TGTGCCAGTAGTATGATCTCTGGGGCCAACGTCCTGACTTTC. Its protein is CASSMISGANVLTF.

The V gene is TRBV7-6, the J gene TRBJ2-5, with D tentatively TRBD1 (5 bases). The CDR3 totals 16 residues. Germline values: CDR1 SGHVS, CDR2 FNYEAQ. Trimming left V 1 base short and J 1 base short, with 13 bases between. In DNA, the CDR3 is TGTGCCAGCAGCTTAGACCTGGGGCACCTCCAAGAGACCCAGTACTTC. Its translation: CASSLDLGHLQETQYF.